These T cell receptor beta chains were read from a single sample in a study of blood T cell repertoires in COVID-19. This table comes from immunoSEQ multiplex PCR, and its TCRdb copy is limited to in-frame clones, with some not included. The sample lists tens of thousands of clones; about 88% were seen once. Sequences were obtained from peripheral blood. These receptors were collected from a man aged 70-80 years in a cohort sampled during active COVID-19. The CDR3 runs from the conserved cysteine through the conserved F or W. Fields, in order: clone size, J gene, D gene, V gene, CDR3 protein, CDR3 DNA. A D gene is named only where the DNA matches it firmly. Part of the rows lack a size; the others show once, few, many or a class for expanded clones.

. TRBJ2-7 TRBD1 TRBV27 CASSFTGAYEQYF TGTGCCAGCAGTTTTACAGGGGCCTACGAGCAGTACTTC
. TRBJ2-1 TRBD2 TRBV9 CASSVSGLAGRYNEQFF TGTGCCAGCAGCGTATCCGGACTAGCGGGAAGGTACAATGAGCAGTTCTTC
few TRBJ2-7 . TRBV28 CASRGQGLSYEQYF TGTGCCAGCAGGGGGCAGGGCCTCTCCTACGAGCAGTACTTC
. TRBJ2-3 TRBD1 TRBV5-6 CASSFRTGNPDTQYF TGTGCCAGCAGCTTCAGGACAGGGAATCCAGATACGCAGTATTTT
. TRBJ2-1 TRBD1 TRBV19 CASSIAGQGVNWRPFSYNEQFF TGTGCCAGTAGTATAGCCGGACAGGGGGTAAATTGGCGGCCCTTTTCCTACAATGAGCAGTTCTTC
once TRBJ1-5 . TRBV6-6 CASSDPRTGVQPQHF TGTGCCAGCAGTGATCCCAGGACGGGGGTTCAGCCCCAGCATTTT
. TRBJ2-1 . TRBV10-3 CAISEKLEQFF TGTGCCATCAGTGAAAAGCTTGAGCAGTTCTTC
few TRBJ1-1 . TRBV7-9 CASSLAGFDTEAFF TGTGCCAGCAGCTTAGCCGGTTTTGATACTGAAGCTTTCTTT
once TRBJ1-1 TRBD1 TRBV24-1 CATSDTDRGTEAFF TGTGCCACCAGTGATACGGACAGGGGCACTGAAGCTTTCTTT
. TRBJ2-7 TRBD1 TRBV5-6 CASSHRGPYEQYF TGTGCCAGCAGCCACAGGGGCCCCTACGAGCAGTACTTC